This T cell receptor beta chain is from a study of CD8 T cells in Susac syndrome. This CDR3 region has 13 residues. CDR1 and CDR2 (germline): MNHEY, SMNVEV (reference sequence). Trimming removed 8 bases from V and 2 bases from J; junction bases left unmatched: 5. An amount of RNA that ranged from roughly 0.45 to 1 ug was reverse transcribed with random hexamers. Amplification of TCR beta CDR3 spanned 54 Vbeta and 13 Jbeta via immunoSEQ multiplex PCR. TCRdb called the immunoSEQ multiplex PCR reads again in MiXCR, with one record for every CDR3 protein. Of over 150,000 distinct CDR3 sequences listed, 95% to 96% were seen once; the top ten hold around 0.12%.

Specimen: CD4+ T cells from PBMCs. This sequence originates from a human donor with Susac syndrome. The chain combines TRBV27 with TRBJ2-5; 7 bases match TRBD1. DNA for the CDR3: TGTGCCAGCGCGAGGGACAGACAAGAGACCCAGTACTTC. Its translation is CASARDRQETQYF.